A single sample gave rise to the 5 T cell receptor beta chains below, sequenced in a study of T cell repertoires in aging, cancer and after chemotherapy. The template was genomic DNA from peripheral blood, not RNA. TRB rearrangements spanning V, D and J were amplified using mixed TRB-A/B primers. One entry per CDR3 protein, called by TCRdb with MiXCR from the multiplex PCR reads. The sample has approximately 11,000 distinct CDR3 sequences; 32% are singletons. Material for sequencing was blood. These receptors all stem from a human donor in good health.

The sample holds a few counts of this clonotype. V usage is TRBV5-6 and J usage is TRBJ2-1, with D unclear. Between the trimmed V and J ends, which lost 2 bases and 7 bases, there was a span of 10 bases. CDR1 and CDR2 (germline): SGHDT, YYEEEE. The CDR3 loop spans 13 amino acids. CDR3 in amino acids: CASSLFSQNEQFF. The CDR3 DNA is TGTGCCAGCAGCTTATTCTCGCAGAATGAGCAGTTCTTC. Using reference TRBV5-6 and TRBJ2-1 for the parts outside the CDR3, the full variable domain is DAGVTQSPTHLIKTRGQQVTLRCSPKSGHDTVSWYQQALGQGPQFIFQYYEEEERQRGNFPDRFSGHQFPNYSSELNVNALLLGDSALYLCASSLFSQNEQFFGPGTRLTVL.

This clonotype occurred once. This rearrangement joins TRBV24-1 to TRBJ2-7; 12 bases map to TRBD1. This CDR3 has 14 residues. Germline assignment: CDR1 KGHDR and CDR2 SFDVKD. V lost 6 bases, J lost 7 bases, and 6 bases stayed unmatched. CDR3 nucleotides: TGTGCCACCAGTCCGGGACAGGGGGCGGGTGAGCAGTACTTC. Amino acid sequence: CATSPGQGAGEQYF.

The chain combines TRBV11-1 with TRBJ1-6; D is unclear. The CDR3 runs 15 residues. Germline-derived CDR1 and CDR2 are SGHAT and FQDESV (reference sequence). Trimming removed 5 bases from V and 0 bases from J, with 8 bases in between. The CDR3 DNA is TGTGCCAGCAGCCCACACAGCTCCTATAATTCACCCCTCCACTTT. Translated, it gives CASSPHSSYNSPLHF.

The CDR3 sequence is CASSTEGVGAEAFF. CDR3 nucleotide sequence: TGTGCCAGCAGCACGGAAGGGGTAGGGGCTGAAGCTTTCTTT. J is TRBJ1-1 and V is TRBV11-2; D is perhaps TRBD1 (5 bases). This CDR3 is built from 14 residues. The germline gives CDR1 SGHAT, CDR2 FQNNGV. The germline V and J ends were trimmed by 5 bases and 6 bases, with 16 bases remaining between them. Using reference TRBV11-2 and TRBJ1-1 for the parts outside the CDR3, the full variable domain is EAGVAQSPRYKIIEKRQSVAFWCNPISGHATLYWYQQILGQGPKLLIQFQNNGVVDDSQLPKDRFSAERLKGVDSTLKIQPAKLEDSAVYLCASSTEGVGAEAFFGQGTRLTVV.

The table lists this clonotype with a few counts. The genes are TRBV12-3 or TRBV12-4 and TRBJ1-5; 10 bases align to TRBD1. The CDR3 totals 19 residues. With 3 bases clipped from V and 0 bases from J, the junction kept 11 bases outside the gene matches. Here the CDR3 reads CASSLAGTGESYSNQPQHF. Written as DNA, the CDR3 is TGTGCCAGCAGTTTGGCCGGGACAGGGGAATCCTATAGCAATCAGCCCCAGCATTTT.